The 31 T cell receptor beta chains given below trace back to one sample, sequenced in a study of T cell repertoires in cytomegalovirus infection. TCRdb reprocessed the reads via MiXCR and lists one record per CDR3 protein. The sample contains hundreds of thousands of distinct CDR3 sequences, around a third of which appear only once. These TCRs are of unknown antigen specificity. This specimen consisted of cultured CD8+ T cells from PBMCs, obtained from culture after CMV antigen stimulation. Receptor source: a human donor in good health (CMV status not recorded). Some clones in this sample may be carry-over from other donors' samples.

The V and J genes are TRBV18 and TRBJ1-5; D might be TRBD1 (6 bases). The germline CDR1 and CDR2 sequences are KGHSH and LQKENI. The CDR3 extends over 15 amino acids. V lost 3 bases and J lost 0, with 9 bases in between. This chain's CDR3 is CASSPLRGSNQPQHF. The CDR3 DNA reads as TGTGCCAGCTCACCTCTCAGGGGTAGCAATCAGCCCCAGCATTTT. Complete variable domain (other parts from reference TRBV18 and TRBJ1-5): NAGVMQNPRHLVRRRGQEARLRCSPMKGHSHVYWYRQLPEEGLKFMVYLQKENIIDESGMPKERFSAEFPKEGPSILRIQQVVRGDSAAYFCASSPLRGSNQPQHFGDGTRLSIL.

This clonotype was seen at least ten times. This CDR3 reads CASSERDSYGYTF. CDR3 in DNA: TGTGCCAGCAGCGAACGGGACAGCTATGGCTACACCTTC. The V and J genes are TRBV11-1 and TRBJ1-2; 7 bases are shared with TRBD1. The CDR3 totals 13 residues. CDR1 is SGHAT, CDR2 FQDESV, per germline (reference sequence). With V trimmed by 5 bases and J by 4 bases, 4 bases remained unmatched.

This clonotype was recorded many times. This chain connects TRBV7-9 to TRBJ2-3; TRBD2 might be the D (6 bases). The germline V gene encodes CDR1 SEHNR and CDR2 FQNEAQ (reference sequence). V was trimmed by 3 bases and J by 2 bases, leaving 12 bases between them. The CDR3 has 15 residues. CDR3 bases: TGTGCCAGCAGCTTGGACGGACTACACACAGATACGCAGTATTTT. Translating gives CASSLDGLHTDTQYF.

This clonotype was recorded a few times. V gene TRBV6-5 combines with J gene TRBJ2-1, with D possibly being TRBD1 (6 bases). The CDR3 runs 16 residues. Germline V lookup: CDR1 MNHEY, CDR2 SVGAGI. V lost 0 bases to trimming and J lost 0 bases, with 9 bases between them. CDR3 sequence (DNA): TGTGCCAGCAGTTACTCCCCAGGGGTCTCCTACAATGAGCAGTTCTTC. Amino acid sequence: CASSYSPGVSYNEQFF.

CDR3 loop: CASSQEPVSNSYNEQFF. DNA for the CDR3: TGCGCCAGCAGCCAAGAACCAGTATCGAACTCCTACAATGAGCAGTTCTTC. The chain employs TRBV4-1 and TRBJ2-1; the D is unclear. The V end was cut by 0 bases, the J end by 0 bases, with 12 bases between. Germline V gene sequence: CDR1 MGHRA, CDR2 YSYEKL. This CDR3 region has 17 residues.

Only a few counts were recorded for this clonotype. The chain has TRBV11-3 and TRBJ2-5; TRBD2 aligns across 15 bases. Losses at the gene ends were 5 bases for V and 2 bases for J; bases not matched to a gene: 9. Looked up from germline, CDR1 is SGHNT and CDR2 is YENEEA. This CDR3 has 18 residues. The CDR3 DNA is TGTGCCAGCAGCCCAGGGACTAGCGGGGGGTTGTCTCAAGAGACCCAGTACTTC. Amino acids: CASSPGTSGGLSQETQYF.

This clonotype was found a few times. The chain employs TRBV7-8 and TRBJ2-7; tentative D call: TRBD1 (6 bases). The V end was cut by 11 bases, the J end by 6 bases, with 17 bases between. The CDR3 has 12 residues. Germline CDR1 and CDR2: SGHVS and FQNEAQ. CDR3 loop: CACQNRVSEQYV. The CDR3, as DNA: TGTGCCTGTCAAAACAGGGTGTCCGAGCAGTACGTC.

The rearrangement links TRBV19 to TRBJ2-1; a weak D match, TRBD2 (6 bases). CDR3 length: 14 residues. CDR1 is LNHDA, CDR2 SQIVND, per germline (reference sequence). V lost 2 bases and J 6 bases, leaving 11 bases between the germline ends. This CDR3 reads CASSITSFSNEQFF. In DNA form, the CDR3 reads TGTGCCAGTAGTATAACTAGCTTTTCCAATGAGCAGTTCTTC. The variable domain in full, with the rest retrieved from reference TRBV19 and TRBJ2-1, is DGGITQSPKYLFRKEGQNVTLSCEQNLNHDAMYWYRQDPGQGLRLIYYSQIVNDFQKGDIAEGYSVSREKKESFPLTVTSAQKNPTAFYLCASSITSFSNEQFFGPGTRLTVL.

The chain carries TRBV25-1 and TRBJ1-3, with D maybe TRBD1 (6 bases). CDR3 length: 18 amino acids. Germline CDR1 is MGHDK and CDR2 is SYGVNS. The V and J ends lost 3 bases and 4 bases respectively, with 22 bases between them. CDR3 protein: CASSDPRGRGSSGNTIYF. CDR3 nucleotide sequence: TGTGCCAGCAGTGATCCGAGGGGCAGGGGTTCTTCAGGAAACACCATATATTTT.

This clonotype came up a few times. This chain joins TRBV27 and TRBJ1-2; D is unresolved. Trimming took off 6 bases at V and 0 bases at J, with 8 bases between the two ends. The germline CDR1 and CDR2 sequences are MNHEY and SMNVEV (reference sequence). The CDR3 loop spans 13 amino acids. CDR3 DNA: TGTGCCAGCAGCCAAATTCCTAACTATGGCTACACCTTC. It encodes CASSQIPNYGYTF.

This chain uses TRBV7-6 with TRBJ2-1; D is possibly TRBD1 (5 bases). This CDR3 is 16 amino acids long. Germline-derived CDR1 and CDR2 are SGHVS and FNYEAQ. Trimming stripped 5 bases from V and 9 bases from J, with 23 bases between. This CDR3 is CASSPEPRAVRSEQFF. The CDR3 region has the DNA TGTGCCAGCAGCCCCGAGCCCAGGGCTGTGCGCAGTGAGCAGTTCTTC.

The DNA for the CDR3 is TGTGCCAGCAGCTGGGAGGGGGGGACTAACAATGAGCAGTTCTTC. Its protein is CASSWEGGTNNEQFF. The V call is TRBV6-8, the J call TRBJ2-1, with a weak D call TRBD2 (7 bases). V lost 6 bases and J lost 5, with 17 bases in between. The CDR3 loop spans 15 amino acids. CDR1 and CDR2 (germline): MNHGY, SAAAGT.

The V gene is TRBV20-1, the J gene TRBJ1-3, with D hard to call. The germline V gene encodes CDR1 DFQATT and CDR2 SNEGSKA (reference sequence). The CDR3 has 16 residues. V was trimmed by 1 base and J by 1 base, leaving 14 bases between them. The CDR3 reads CSARAGEWVSGNTIYF. In nucleotides, the CDR3 is TGCAGTGCTAGAGCGGGAGAGTGGGTTTCTGGAAACACCATATATTTT.

The chain has TRBV6-5 and TRBJ2-1, with 8 nucleotides matching TRBD1. From germline, CDR1 is MNHEY and CDR2 SVGAGI. This CDR3 has 13 amino acids. The V and J ends lost 8 bases and 2 bases, in that order; junction bases with no gene match: 2. For the CDR3, the DNA is TGTGCCAGCGGGGACAGGCCCTACAATGAGCAGTTCTTC. This translates into CASGDRPYNEQFF.

This chain connects TRBV19 to TRBJ2-3, with 9 bases lining up with TRBD1. Germline V gene data show CDR1 as LNHDA and CDR2 as SQIVND (reference sequence). The CDR3 totals 13 residues. With 11 bases clipped from V and 5 bases from J, the junction kept 8 bases outside the gene matches. CDR3 coding DNA: TGTGCCTCGGGGACAGGGTGGTTAGATACGCAGTATTTT. This gives the protein CASGTGWLDTQYF.

V is TRBV18 and J is TRBJ2-5; D unclear. Trimming cost V 0 bases and J 5 bases, with 10 bases left between them. This CDR3 has 14 residues. The germline gives CDR1 KGHSH, CDR2 LQKENI. The CDR3 loop is CASSPPEFYETQYF. DNA of the CDR3: TGTGCCAGCTCACCACCGGAATTTTATGAGACCCAGTACTTC.

This clonotype has a count of ten or more. This rearrangement joins TRBV5-1 to TRBJ1-1, with a possible D match to TRBD1 (5 bases). The CDR3 has 17 residues. Trimming removed 4 bases at V and 2 bases at J, with 21 bases between. CDR1 SGHRS and CDR2 YFSETQ come from the germline V gene. The CDR3 nucleotides read TGCGCCAGCAGCCTCCGCTACCCAGGGTCACCAAACACTGAAGCTTTCTTT. It codes for CASSLRYPGSPNTEAFF.

The CDR3 loop reads CASSPGPTAGSPLHF. The CDR3, as DNA: TGTGCCAGCAGCCCCGGACCGACAGCAGGCTCACCCCTCCACTTT. The gene calls are TRBV12-3 or TRBV12-4 and TRBJ1-6, with a weak D call TRBD1 (5 bases). The CDR3 runs 15 residues. V was shortened by 6 bases and J by 10 bases, with 19 bases between the two germline ends.

The chain carries TRBV20-1 and TRBJ1-5; TRBD1 aligns across 7 bases. V gave up 3 bases and J gave up 0 bases; unmatched junction bases: 14. Germline lookup yields CDR1 DFQATT and CDR2 SNEGSKA (reference sequence). The CDR3 runs to 18 residues. CDR3 sequence reads: CSASLTDGDSYSNQPQHF. The CDR3 nucleotides are TGCAGTGCTAGCCTAACCGATGGGGACAGCTATAGCAATCAGCCCCAGCATTTT.

This chain connects TRBV4-3 to TRBJ2-1, with 12 bases aligning to TRBD2. The CDR3 sequence is 17 residues long. Unmatched junction bases numbered 12, after V lost 4 bases and J lost 8 bases. Germline V lookup: CDR1 LGHNA, CDR2 YSLEER. CDR3 nucleotides: TGCGCCAGCAGCCTGGCTAGCGGGGGGGCTTTGTGGGATGAGCAGTTCTTC. It encodes CASSLASGGALWDEQFF.

Many counts were recorded for this clonotype. The chain combines TRBV12-3 or TRBV12-4 with TRBJ2-1; the D gene is possibly TRBD1 (5 bases). V was cut by 5 bases and J by 3 bases, with 14 bases left in between. The CDR3 covers 15 residues. CDR3 protein: CASSVDSEIYNEQFF. CDR3 nucleotides: TGTGCCAGCAGTGTCGACAGCGAGATCTACAATGAGCAGTTCTTC.

This clonotype was picked up a small number of times. The chain links TRBV6-6 to TRBJ2-1; 8 nucleotides agree with TRBD2. This CDR3 has 15 amino acids. J gave up 0 bases and V 6 bases, and 4 bases lay outside the gene matches. Looked up from germline, CDR1 is MNHNY and CDR2 is SVGAGI (reference sequence). The CDR3 reads CASSPGGDSYNEQFF. The CDR3 coding sequence is TGTGCCAGCAGCCCGGGGGGGGACTCCTACAATGAGCAGTTCTTC.

V gene TRBV5-1 combines with J gene TRBJ1-1, with 7 bases lining up with TRBD1. V was pared by 3 bases and J by 5 bases, with 10 bases of the junction left unmatched. The germline V gene has CDR1 SGHRS and CDR2 YFSETQ. The CDR3 sequence is 15 residues long. This CDR3 reads CASSWPTGAWTEAFF. The CDR3 DNA follows: TGCGCCAGCAGCTGGCCTACAGGGGCGTGGACTGAAGCTTTCTTT.

The CDR3 spells CASSAIGTGANEQYV. For the CDR3, the DNA is TGTGCCAGCAGTGCTATAGGGACAGGGGCTAACGAGCAGTACGTC. This sequence joins TRBV27 and TRBJ2-7; 10 positions agree with TRBD1. The V and J ends lost 5 bases and 5 bases, in that order; junction bases with no gene match: 9. The CDR3 consists of 15 residues. Germline-derived CDR1 and CDR2 are MNHEY and SMNVEV (reference sequence).

The CDR3 sequence is CASSLPTTDRALEPSGNTIYF. The DNA for the CDR3 is TGTGCCAGCAGTTTGCCAACCACGGACAGGGCCCTGGAGCCCTCTGGAAACACCATATATTTT. This chain connects TRBV27 to TRBJ1-3, with TRBD1 identical over 8 bases. Looked up from germline, CDR1 is MNHEY and CDR2 is SMNVEV (reference sequence). The trim removed 3 bases at V and 0 bases at J, leaving 19 bases unmatched. The CDR3 covers 21 residues.

The rearrangement uses TRBV5-1 and TRBJ2-3; 7 bases line up with TRBD1. The CDR3 extends over 16 amino acids. The germline V gene has CDR1 SGHRS and CDR2 YFSETQ. V gave up 4 bases and J gave up 3 bases; unmatched junction bases: 11. The CDR3: CASSATGESSTDTQYF. Here the CDR3 DNA reads TGCGCCAGCAGCGCTACAGGGGAGTCGAGTACAGATACGCAGTATTTT.

As for this clonotype: A much larger clone sits a single nucleotide away, making a read error possible. The rearrangement uses TRBV28 and TRBJ1-6, with no clear D. CDR1 is MDHEN, CDR2 SYDVKM, per germline. The CDR3 consists of 15 residues. CDR3 DNA sequence: TGTGCCAGCAGTTTTCTACAGAGACATAATTCAACCCTCCACTTT. This encodes CASSFLQRHNSTLHF.

This clonotype has at least ten counts. The gene calls are TRBV7-2 and TRBJ2-2; 14 bases agree with TRBD2. The V gene's germline CDR1 is SGHTA and CDR2 FQGNSA. The CDR3 consists of 17 residues. V was clipped by 3 bases and J by 5 bases; unmatched bases: 5. CDR3 sequence reads: CASSLTSGGAGTGELFF. In nucleotides, the CDR3 is TGTGCCAGCAGCTTGACTAGCGGGGGGGCCGGGACCGGGGAGCTGTTTTTT.

The rearrangement joins TRBV13 to TRBJ2-6; 7 nucleotides line up with TRBD1. The CDR3 runs to 17 residues. Germline lookup yields CDR1 PRHDT and CDR2 FYEKMQ (reference sequence). The V and J ends lost 6 bases and 1 base, in that order; junction bases with no gene match: 9. The CDR3 DNA is TGTGCCAGCAGATCGGGACAGACGTTGTCTGGGGCCAACGTCCTGACTTTC. Protein sequence: CASRSGQTLSGANVLTF.

This clonotype was recorded at least ten times. The genes are TRBV7-9 and TRBJ2-5; D not resolved. Germline CDR1 reads SEHNR; CDR2 reads FQNEAQ (reference sequence). Trimming removed 4 bases from V and 5 bases from J, with 5 bases in between. The CDR3 is 11 amino acids. CDR3 in DNA: TGTGCCAGCAGCTCCAGGGAGACCCAGTACTTC. Protein sequence: CASSSRETQYF.

This clonotype was observed a few times. The chain couples TRBV2 to TRBJ2-1; D perhaps matches TRBD1 (6 bases). The germline gives CDR1 SNHLY, CDR2 FYNNEI. The V end lost 1 base, the J end lost 4 bases, and 14 bases lay between the germline ends. This CDR3 has 16 residues. CDR3 amino acids: CASSEGRQAPYNEQFF. The CDR3 bases are TGTGCCAGCAGTGAAGGGCGACAGGCACCTTACAATGAGCAGTTCTTC.